This T cell receptor (beta chain) stems from a study of blood T cells in healthy people across ages. A second PCR of about 7 to 11 cycles used a sample-barcoded 5' primer and a J-beta primer mix. TCRdb re-called the 5' RACE reads with MiXCR, one entry per CDR3 protein. This table has 550,000 to 750,000 distinct CDR3 sequences, around a fifth appearing once. CDR3 length: 15 amino acids. The V and J ends lost 4 bases and 5 bases, in that order; junction bases with no gene match: 11. Germline V lookup: CDR1 SGHDT, CDR2 YYEEEE. The chain links TRBV5-6 to TRBJ2-5, with 7 bases matching TRBD1. This sequence was found in a man in his 70s in good health. Source material: blood. The CDR3 here is CASSLATQGMETQYF. In DNA form, the CDR3 reads TGTGCCAGCAGCCTGGCAACACAGGGGATGGAGACCCAGTACTTC.